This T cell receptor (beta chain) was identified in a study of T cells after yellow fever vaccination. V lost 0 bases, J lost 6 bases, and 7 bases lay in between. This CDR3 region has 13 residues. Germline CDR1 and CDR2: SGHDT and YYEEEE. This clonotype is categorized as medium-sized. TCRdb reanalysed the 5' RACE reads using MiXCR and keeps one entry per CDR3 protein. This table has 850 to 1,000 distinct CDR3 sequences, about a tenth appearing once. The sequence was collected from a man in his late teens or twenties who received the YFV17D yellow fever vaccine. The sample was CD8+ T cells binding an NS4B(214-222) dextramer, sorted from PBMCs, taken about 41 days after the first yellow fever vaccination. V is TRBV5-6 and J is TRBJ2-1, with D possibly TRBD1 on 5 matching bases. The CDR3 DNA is TGTGCCAGCAGCTTGGCAGGGTCCAATGAGCAGTTCTTC. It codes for CASSLAGSNEQFF.